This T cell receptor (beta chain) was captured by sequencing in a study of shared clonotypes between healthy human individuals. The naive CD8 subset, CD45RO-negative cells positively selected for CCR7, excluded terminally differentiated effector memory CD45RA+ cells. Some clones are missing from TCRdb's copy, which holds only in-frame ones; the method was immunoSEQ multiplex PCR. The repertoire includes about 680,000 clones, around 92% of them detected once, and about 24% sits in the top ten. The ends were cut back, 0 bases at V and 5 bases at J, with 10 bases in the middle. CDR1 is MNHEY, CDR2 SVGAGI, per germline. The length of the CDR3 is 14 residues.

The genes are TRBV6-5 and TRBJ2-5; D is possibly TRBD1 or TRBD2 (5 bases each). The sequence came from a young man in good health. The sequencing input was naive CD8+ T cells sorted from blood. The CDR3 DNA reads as TGTGCCAGCAGTTACTCGAGGGGTTGGGAGACCCAGTACTTC. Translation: CASSYSRGWETQYF.